This passage covers 3 T cell receptor beta chains from one sample sequenced in a study of CD8+ T cells in alopecia areata. Sequencing used cDNA as its template, made by extracting RNA and reverse transcribing it. The protocol was immunoSEQ multiplex PCR, while the TCRdb copy is restricted to in-frame clones and leaves out a portion. This table has approximately 210,000 clones, just under 65% appearing once. As for treatment: oral pan-JAK inhibitor, 5-10 mg twice daily. The source was CD4+ T cells sorted from blood, collected around week 50, from a patient treated with tofacitinib. The source is a human donor with alopecia areata.

This clone showed up just a few times. The rearrangement uses TRBV7-3 and TRBJ2-4; D is unclear. CDR3 length: 13 amino acids. V lost 1 base and J 8 bases, leaving 9 bases between the germline ends. Germline-derived CDR1 and CDR2 are SGHTA and FQGTGA. CDR3 in DNA: TGTGCCAGCAGCTTAAGGGAAGGAGACATTCAGTACTTC. Translating gives CASSLREGDIQYF.

This clone was found a few times. The gene calls are TRBV28 and TRBJ2-3, with D possibly being TRBD1 (6 bases). From germline, CDR1 is MDHEN and CDR2 SYDVKM. This CDR3 contains 11 residues. Trimming stripped 6 bases from V and 7 bases from J, with 8 bases between. The CDR3 DNA follows: TGTGCCAGCAGACAGGGAAATACGCAGTATTTT. Its protein product is CASRQGNTQYF.

The rearrangement links TRBV7-9 to TRBJ1-2; D possibly corresponds to TRBD1 (5 bases). This CDR3 has 12 amino acids. Germline assignment: CDR1 SEHNR and CDR2 FQNEAQ (reference sequence). Deletions cut 7 bases from V and 8 bases from J, with 14 bases between. CDR3 DNA sequence: TGTGCCAGCAACCCCGGGGCGACCGGCTACACCTTC. It translates to CASNPGATGYTF.